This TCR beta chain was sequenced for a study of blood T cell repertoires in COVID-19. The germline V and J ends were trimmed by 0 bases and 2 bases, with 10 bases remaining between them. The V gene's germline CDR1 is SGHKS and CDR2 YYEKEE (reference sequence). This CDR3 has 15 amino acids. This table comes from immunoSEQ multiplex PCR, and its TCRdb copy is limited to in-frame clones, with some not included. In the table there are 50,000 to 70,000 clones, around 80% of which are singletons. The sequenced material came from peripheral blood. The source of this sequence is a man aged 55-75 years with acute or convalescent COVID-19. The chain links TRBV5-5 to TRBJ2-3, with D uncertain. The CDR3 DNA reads TGTGCCAGCAGCTTGGGGAGTTACTACACAGATACGCAGTATTTT. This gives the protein CASSLGSYYTDTQYF.